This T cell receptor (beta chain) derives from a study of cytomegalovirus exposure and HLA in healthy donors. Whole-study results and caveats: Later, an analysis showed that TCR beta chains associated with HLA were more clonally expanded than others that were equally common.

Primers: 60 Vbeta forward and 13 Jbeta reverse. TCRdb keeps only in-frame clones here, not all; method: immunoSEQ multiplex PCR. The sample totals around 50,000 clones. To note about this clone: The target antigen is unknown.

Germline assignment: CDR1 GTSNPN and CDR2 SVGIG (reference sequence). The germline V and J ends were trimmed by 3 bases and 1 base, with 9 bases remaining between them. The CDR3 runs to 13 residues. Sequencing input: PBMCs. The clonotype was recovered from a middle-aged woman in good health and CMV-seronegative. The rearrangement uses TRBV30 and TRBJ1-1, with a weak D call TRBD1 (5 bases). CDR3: CAWSGHGNTEAFF. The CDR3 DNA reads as TGTGCCTGGAGCGGACACGGGAACACTGAAGCTTTCTTT.